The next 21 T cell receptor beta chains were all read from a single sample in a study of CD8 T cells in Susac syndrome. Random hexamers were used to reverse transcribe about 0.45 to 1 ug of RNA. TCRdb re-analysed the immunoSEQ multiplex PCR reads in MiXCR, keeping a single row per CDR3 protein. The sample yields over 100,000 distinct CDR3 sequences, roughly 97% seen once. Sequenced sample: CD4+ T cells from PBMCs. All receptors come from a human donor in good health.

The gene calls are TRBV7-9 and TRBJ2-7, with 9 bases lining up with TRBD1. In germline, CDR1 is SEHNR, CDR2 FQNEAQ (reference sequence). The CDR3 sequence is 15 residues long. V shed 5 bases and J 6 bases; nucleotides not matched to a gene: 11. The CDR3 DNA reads TGTGCCAGCAGCCCGGGCTGGACAGGGGCGTTCGAGCAGTACTTC. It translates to CASSPGWTGAFEQYF.

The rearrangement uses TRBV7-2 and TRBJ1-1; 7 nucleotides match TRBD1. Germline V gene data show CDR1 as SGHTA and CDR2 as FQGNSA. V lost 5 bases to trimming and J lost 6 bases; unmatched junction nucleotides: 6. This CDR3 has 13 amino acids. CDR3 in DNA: TGTGCCAGCAGCCCACGGGACAGCGCTGAAGCTTTCTTT. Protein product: CASSPRDSAEAFF.

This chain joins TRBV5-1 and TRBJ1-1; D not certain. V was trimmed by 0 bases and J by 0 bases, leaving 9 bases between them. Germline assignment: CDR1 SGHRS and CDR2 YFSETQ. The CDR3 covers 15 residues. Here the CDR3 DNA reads TGCGCCAGCAGCTTGGAGGTCACAATGAACACTGAAGCTTTCTTT. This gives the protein CASSLEVTMNTEAFF.

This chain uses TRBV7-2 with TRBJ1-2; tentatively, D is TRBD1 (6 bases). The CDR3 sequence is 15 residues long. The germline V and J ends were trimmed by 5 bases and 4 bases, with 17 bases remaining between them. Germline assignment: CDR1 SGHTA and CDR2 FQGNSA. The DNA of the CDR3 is TGTGCCAGCAGCCCAGAAGGGGGTCTGACCTATGGCTACACCTTC. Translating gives CASSPEGGLTYGYTF.

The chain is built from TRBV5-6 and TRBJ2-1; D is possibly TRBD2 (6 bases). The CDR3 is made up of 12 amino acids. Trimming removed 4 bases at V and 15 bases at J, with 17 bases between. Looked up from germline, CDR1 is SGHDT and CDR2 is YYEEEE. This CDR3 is CASSLGTGGGFF. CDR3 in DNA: TGTGCCAGCAGCCTCGGAACCGGGGGTGGGTTCTTC.

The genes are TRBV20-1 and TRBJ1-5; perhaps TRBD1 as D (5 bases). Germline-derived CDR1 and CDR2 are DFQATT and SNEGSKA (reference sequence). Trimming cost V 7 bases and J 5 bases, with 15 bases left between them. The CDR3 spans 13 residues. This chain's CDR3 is CSVKGVNDQPQHF. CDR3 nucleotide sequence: TGCAGTGTTAAAGGGGTTAATGATCAGCCCCAGCATTTT.

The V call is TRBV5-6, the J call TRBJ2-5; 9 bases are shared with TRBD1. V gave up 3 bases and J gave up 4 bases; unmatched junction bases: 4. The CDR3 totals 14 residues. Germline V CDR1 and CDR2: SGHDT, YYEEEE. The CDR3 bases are TGTGCCAGCAGCTCGGGACAGGGAGCAGAGACCCAGTACTTC. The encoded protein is CASSSGQGAETQYF.

The CDR3 loop is CSAEGQMNTGELFF. The CDR3 nucleotides are TGCAGTGCTGAGGGACAGATGAACACCGGGGAGCTGTTTTTT. This chain joins TRBV20-1 and TRBJ2-2, with 7 bases lining up with TRBD1. CDR1 is DFQATT and CDR2 is SNEGSKA in the germline V gene (reference sequence). The ends lost 5 bases at V and 1 base at J; junction bases unmatched: 4. The length of the CDR3 is 14 residues.

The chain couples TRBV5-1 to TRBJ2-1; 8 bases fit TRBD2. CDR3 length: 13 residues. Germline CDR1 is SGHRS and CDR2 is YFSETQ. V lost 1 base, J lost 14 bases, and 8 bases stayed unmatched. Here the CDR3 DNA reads TGCGCCAGCAGCTTGCGGGCTGCGGGGGGCGAGTTCTTC. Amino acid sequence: CASSLRAAGGEFF.

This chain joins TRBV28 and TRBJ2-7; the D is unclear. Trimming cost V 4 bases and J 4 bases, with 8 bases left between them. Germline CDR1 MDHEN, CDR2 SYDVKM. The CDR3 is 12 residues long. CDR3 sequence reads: CASSSARYEQYF. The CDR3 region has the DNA TGTGCCAGCAGTTCGGCCAGATACGAGCAGTACTTC.

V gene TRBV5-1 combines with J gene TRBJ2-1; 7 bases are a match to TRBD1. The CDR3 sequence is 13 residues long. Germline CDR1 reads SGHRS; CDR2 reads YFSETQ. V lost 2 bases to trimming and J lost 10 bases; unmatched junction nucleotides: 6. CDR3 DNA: TGCGCCAGCAGCTTTGTACAGGGGAACGAGCAGTTCTTC. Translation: CASSFVQGNEQFF.

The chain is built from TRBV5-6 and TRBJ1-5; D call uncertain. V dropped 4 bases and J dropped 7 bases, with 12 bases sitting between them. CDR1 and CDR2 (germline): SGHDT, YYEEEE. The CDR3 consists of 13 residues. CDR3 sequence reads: CASSTGPGQPQHF. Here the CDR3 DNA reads TGTGCCAGCAGCACGGGTCCGGGGCAGCCCCAGCATTTT.

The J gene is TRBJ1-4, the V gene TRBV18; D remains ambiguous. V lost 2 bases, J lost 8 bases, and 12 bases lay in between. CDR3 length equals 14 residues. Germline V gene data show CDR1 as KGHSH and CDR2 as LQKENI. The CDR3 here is CASSPNGQWEKLFF. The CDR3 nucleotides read TGTGCCAGCTCACCAAATGGTCAGTGGGAAAAACTGTTTTTT.

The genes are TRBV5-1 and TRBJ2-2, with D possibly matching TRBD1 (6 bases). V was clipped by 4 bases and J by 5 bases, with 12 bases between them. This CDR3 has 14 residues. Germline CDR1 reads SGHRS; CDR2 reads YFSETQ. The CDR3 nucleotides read TGCGCCAGCAGCGCCGGGACACTTACCGGGGAGCTGTTTTTT. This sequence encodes CASSAGTLTGELFF.

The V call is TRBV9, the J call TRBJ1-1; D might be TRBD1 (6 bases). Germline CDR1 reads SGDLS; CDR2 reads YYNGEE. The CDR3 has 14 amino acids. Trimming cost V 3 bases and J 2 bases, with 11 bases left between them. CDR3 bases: TGTGCCAGCAGCGCACAGGGTTTTAACACTGAAGCTTTCTTT. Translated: CASSAQGFNTEAFF.

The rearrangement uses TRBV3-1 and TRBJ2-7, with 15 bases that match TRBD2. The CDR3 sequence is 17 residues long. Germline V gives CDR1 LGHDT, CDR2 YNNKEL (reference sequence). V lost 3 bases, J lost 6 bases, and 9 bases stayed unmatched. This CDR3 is CASSHPGLAGGQGEQYF. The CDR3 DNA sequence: TGTGCCAGCAGCCATCCGGGACTAGCGGGAGGACAGGGCGAGCAGTACTTC.

CDR3 bases: TGCAGTGCTAGAGTTGGGGACAGCGGGAGGGGTACCGGGGAGCTGTTTTTT. Encoded protein: CSARVGDSGRGTGELFF. This chain connects TRBV20-1 to TRBJ2-2; TRBD2 matches at 10 bases. CDR1 is DFQATT, CDR2 SNEGSKA, per germline (reference sequence). V lost 1 base and J lost 5; bases outside the gene matches: 10. CDR3 length: 17 residues.

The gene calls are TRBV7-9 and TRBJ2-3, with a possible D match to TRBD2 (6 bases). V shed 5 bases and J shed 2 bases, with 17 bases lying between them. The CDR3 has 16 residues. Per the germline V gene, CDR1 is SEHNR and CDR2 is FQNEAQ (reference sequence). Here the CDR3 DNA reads TGTGCCAGCAGCCCAGGTTCAGGCGGGGTCACAGATACGCAGTATTTT. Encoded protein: CASSPGSGGVTDTQYF.

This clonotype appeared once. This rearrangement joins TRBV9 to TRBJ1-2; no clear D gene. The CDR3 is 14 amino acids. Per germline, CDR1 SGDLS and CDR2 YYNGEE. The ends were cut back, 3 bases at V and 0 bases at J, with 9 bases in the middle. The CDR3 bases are TGTGCCAGCAGCGGATCCACTACTAACTATGGCTACACCTTC. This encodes CASSGSTTNYGYTF.

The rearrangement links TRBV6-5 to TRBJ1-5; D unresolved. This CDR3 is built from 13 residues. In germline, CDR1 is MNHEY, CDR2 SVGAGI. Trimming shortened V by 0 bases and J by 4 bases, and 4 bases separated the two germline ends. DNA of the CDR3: TGTGCCAGCAGTTACTCCAAGAATCAGCCCCAGCATTTT. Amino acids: CASSYSKNQPQHF.

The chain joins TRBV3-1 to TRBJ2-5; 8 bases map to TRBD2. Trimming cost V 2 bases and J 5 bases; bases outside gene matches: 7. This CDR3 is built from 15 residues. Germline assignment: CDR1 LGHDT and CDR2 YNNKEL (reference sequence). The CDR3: CASSQRGGAAETQYF. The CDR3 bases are TGTGCCAGCAGCCAACGGGGGGGGGCCGCGGAGACCCAGTACTTC.